This note documents a single TCR beta chain sequence. The data are from a study of blood T cell repertoires in COVID-19. Germline assignment: CDR1 SGHDT and CDR2 YYEEEE. Deletions cut 6 bases from V and 0 bases from J, with 14 bases between. The CDR3 contains 15 residues. Assay used: immunoSEQ multiplex PCR; TCRdb lists only in-frame clones, some missing. The profile shows 150,000 or so clones, 75% to 90% of them singletons. This TCR was recovered from a human donor in a cohort sampled during active COVID-19. The sequencing sample was made of peripheral blood. V gene TRBV5-6 combines with J gene TRBJ2-3; tentatively, D is TRBD2 (5 bases). The chain's CDR3 is CASNPLGASTDTQYF. The CDR3 DNA sequence: TGTGCCAGCAATCCACTAGGCGCTAGCACAGATACGCAGTATTTT.